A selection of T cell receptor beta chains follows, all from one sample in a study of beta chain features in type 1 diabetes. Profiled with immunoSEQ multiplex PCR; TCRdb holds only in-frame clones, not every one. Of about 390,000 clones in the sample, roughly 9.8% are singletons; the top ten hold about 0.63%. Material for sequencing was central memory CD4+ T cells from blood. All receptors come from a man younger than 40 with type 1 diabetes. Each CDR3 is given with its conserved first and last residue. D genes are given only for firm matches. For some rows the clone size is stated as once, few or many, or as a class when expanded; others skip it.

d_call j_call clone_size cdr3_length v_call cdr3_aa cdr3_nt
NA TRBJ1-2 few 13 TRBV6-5 CASSYWGVEGYTF TGTGCCAGCAGTTACTGGGGGGTTGAGGGCTACACCTTC
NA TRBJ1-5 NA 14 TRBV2 CASSENGGQQPQHF TGTGCCAGCAGTGAAAATGGGGGCCAGCAGCCCCAGCATTTT
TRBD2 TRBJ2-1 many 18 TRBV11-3 CASSLDQGGTRVGNEQFF TGTGCCAGCAGCTTAGATCAAGGCGGGACTAGAGTCGGGAATGAGCAGTTCTTC
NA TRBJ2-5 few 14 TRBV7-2 CASSLGNTQETQYF TGTGCCAGCAGCTTAGGGAATACACAAGAGACCCAGTACTTC
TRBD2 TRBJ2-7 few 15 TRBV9 CASSVAPSGLGEQYF TGTGCCAGCAGCGTAGCTCCTAGCGGGCTGGGCGAGCAGTACTTC
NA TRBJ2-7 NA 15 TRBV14 CASSQLGTRSYEQYF TGTGCCAGCAGCCAACTGGGAACCCGCTCCTACGAGCAGTACTTC
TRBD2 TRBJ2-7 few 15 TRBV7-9 CASSTSSGSTYEQYF TGTGCCAGCAGCACCTCTAGCGGGAGTACCTACGAGCAGTACTTC
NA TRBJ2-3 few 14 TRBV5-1 CASSVSAGTDTQYF TGCGCCAGCAGCGTGTCGGCTGGCACAGATACGCAGTATTTT
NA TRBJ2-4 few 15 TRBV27 CASSLRGGSKNIQYF TGTGCCAGCAGTTTAAGAGGGGGGAGCAAAAACATTCAGTACTTC
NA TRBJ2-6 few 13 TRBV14 CASRGLGANVLTF TGTGCCAGCAGGGGATTGGGGGCCAACGTCCTGACTTTC
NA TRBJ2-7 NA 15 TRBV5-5 CASSSSSGSSHEQYF TGTGCCAGCAGCTCATCCTCCGGGAGTAGTCACGAGCAGTACTTC
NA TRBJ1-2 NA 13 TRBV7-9 CASSSVRGSGYTF TGTGCCAGCAGCTCCGTCCGAGGCTCTGGCTACACCTTC
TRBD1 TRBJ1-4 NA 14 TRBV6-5 CASSRGQDNEKLFF TGTGCCAGCAGTAGGGGACAGGATAATGAAAAACTGTTTTTT
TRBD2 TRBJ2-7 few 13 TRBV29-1 CSHLTREGGEQYF TGCAGCCATCTTACGCGGGAGGGCGGCGAGCAGTACTTC
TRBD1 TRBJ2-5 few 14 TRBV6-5 CASSYSDRVETQYF TGTGCCAGCAGTTACTCAGACAGGGTGGAGACCCAGTACTTC
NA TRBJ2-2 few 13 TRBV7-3 CASSLGDTGELFF TGTGCCAGCAGCTTAGGGGACACCGGGGAGCTGTTTTTT
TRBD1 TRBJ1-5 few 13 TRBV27 CASSSHRGQPQHF TGTGCCAGCAGTTCTCACAGGGGGCAGCCCCAGCATTTT
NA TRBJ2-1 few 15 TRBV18 CASSPPSSRYNEQFF TGTGCCAGCTCACCACCGTCTAGCCGCTACAATGAGCAGTTCTTC
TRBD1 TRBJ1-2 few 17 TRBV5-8 CASSLDLGTGGHYGYTF TGTGCCAGCAGCTTGGATCTTGGGACAGGCGGACACTATGGCTACACCTTC
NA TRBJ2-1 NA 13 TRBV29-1 CSVARVTYNEQFF TGCAGCGTTGCCCGGGTCACCTACAATGAGCAGTTCTTC
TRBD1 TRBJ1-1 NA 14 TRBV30 CAWSPTGVNTEAFF TGTGCCTGGAGCCCCACAGGGGTGAACACTGAAGCTTTCTTT
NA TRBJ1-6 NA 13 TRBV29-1 CSARRGYNSPLHF TGCAGCGCCCGCCGGGGATATAATTCACCCCTCCACTTT
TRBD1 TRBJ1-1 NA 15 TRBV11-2 CASSFEGAIRTEAFF TGTGCCAGCAGCTTCGAGGGGGCGATTCGGACTGAAGCTTTCTTT
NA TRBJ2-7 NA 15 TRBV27 CASSLPGANSYEQYF TGTGCCAGCAGTTTACCCGGGGCGAACTCCTACGAGCAGTACTTC
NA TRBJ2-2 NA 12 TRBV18 CASSPIIGELFF TGTGCCAGCTCACCCATTATAGGGGAGCTGTTTTTT
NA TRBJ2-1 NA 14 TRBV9 CASARQGLHNEQFF TGTGCCAGCGCCCGGCAGGGGTTGCACAATGAGCAGTTCTTC
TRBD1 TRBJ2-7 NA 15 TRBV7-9 CASSFGGTGSGEQYF TGTGCCAGCAGCTTCGGCGGGACAGGGTCCGGCGAGCAGTACTTC
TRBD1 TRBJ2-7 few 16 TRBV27 CASSPEGQGNPYEQYF TGTGCCAGCAGTCCGGAGGGACAGGGGAATCCCTACGAGCAGTACTTC
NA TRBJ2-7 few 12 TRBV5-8 CASSLDRYEQYF TGTGCCAGCAGCTTGGATCGCTACGAGCAGTACTTC
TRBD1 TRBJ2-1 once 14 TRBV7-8 CASGFWTGNNEQFF TGTGCCAGCGGATTTTGGACAGGGAACAATGAGCAGTTCTTC
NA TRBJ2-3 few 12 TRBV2 CASRPVQDTQYF TGTGCCAGCCGTCCAGTACAGGATACGCAGTATTTT
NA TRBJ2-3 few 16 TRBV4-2 CASSISGTSSTDTQYF TGTGCCAGCAGCATTTCCGGGACATCGAGCACAGATACGCAGTATTTT
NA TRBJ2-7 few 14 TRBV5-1 CASSLGDGGSEQYF TGCGCCAGCAGCTTGGGGGACGGGGGTAGCGAGCAGTACTTC
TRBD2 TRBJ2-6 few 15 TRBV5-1 CASSWEGLGANVLTF TGCGCCAGCAGCTGGGAGGGGCTGGGGGCCAACGTCCTGACTTTC
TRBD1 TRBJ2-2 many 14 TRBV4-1 CASRTGGSTGELFF TGCGCCAGCCGAACAGGGGGCAGCACCGGGGAGCTGTTTTTT
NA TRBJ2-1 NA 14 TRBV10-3 CAISESAEWREQFF TGTGCCATCAGTGAGTCGGCAGAGTGGAGGGAGCAGTTCTTC
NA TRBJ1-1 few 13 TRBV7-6 CASSSRQLTEAFF TGTGCCAGCAGCTCTAGACAGCTCACTGAAGCTTTCTTT
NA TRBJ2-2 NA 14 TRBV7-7 CASSVRSSAGELFF TGTGCCAGCAGCGTCCGGAGCAGTGCCGGGGAGCTGTTTTTT
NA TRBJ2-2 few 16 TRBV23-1 CASSPKAEFNTGELFF TGCGCCAGCAGTCCCAAGGCCGAATTCAACACCGGGGAGCTGTTTTTT
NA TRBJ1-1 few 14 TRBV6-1 CAISETRTNTEAFF TGTGCCATCAGTGAGACGCGGACGAACACTGAAGCTTTCTTT
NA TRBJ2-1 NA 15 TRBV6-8 CASSGRQSLDNEQFF TGTGCCAGCAGTGGAAGACAGTCCCTCGACAATGAGCAGTTCTTC
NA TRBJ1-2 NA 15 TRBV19 CASSIRLGDPYGYTF TGTGCCAGTAGTATAAGGTTGGGGGACCCTTATGGCTACACCTTC
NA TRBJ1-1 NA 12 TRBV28 CASSFQGAKAFF TGTGCCAGCAGTTTCCAAGGGGCGAAAGCTTTCTTT
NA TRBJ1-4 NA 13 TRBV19 CASKQTTREKLFF TGTGCCAGTAAACAGACTACCAGAGAAAAACTGTTTTTT
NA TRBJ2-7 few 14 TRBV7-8 CASSLAQSLYEQYF TGTGCCAGCAGCTTAGCACAGTCCCTCTACGAGCAGTACTTC
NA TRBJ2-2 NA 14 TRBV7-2 CASSLGTAPGELFF TGTGCCAGCAGCCTGGGGACTGCCCCCGGGGAGCTGTTTTTT
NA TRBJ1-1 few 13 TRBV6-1 CASSQVGATEAFF TGTGCCAGCAGCCAAGTTGGGGCCACTGAAGCTTTCTTT
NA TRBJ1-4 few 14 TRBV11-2 CASSLSSANEKLFF TGTGCCAGCAGCTTGTCGTCAGCGAATGAAAAACTGTTTTTT
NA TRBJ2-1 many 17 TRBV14 CASSQDERVAGNNEQFF TGTGCCAGCAGCCAAGATGAAAGGGTAGCAGGTAACAATGAGCAGTTCTTC
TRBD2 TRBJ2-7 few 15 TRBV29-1 CSVQQGSFGTTEQYF TGCAGCGTTCAGCAGGGCTCGTTCGGGACTACCGAGCAGTACTTC
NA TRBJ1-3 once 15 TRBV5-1 CASSSNRGAGNTIYF TGCGCCAGCAGCTCCAACCGAGGGGCTGGAAACACCATATATTTT
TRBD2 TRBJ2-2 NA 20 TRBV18 CASSPRNSGIDRFSTGELFF TGTGCCAGCTCACCACGTAATAGCGGGATCGACAGATTTAGTACCGGGGAGCTGTTTTTT
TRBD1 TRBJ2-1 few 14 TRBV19 CASRAGQGYNEQFF TGTGCCAGTAGGGCCGGACAGGGGTACAATGAGCAGTTCTTC
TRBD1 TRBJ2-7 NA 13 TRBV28 CASNMGQLREQYF TGTGCCAGCAATATGGGACAGTTGCGCGAGCAGTACTTC
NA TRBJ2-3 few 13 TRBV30 CAWSEPATDTQYF TGTGCCTGGAGCGAGCCCGCCACAGATACGCAGTATTTT
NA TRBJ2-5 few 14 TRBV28 CASSARTGGETQYF TGTGCCAGCAGTGCACGGACCGGCGGAGAGACCCAGTACTTC
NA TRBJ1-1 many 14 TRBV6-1 CASSEVQGSTEAFF TGTGCCAGCAGTGAAGTTCAGGGGTCGACTGAAGCTTTCTTT
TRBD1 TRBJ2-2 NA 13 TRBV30 CAVTRQGGGELFF TGTGCCGTGACGCGACAGGGCGGCGGGGAGCTGTTTTTT
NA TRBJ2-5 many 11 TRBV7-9 CASSLDRTRYF TGTGCCAGCAGCTTAGATAGGACTCGGTACTTC